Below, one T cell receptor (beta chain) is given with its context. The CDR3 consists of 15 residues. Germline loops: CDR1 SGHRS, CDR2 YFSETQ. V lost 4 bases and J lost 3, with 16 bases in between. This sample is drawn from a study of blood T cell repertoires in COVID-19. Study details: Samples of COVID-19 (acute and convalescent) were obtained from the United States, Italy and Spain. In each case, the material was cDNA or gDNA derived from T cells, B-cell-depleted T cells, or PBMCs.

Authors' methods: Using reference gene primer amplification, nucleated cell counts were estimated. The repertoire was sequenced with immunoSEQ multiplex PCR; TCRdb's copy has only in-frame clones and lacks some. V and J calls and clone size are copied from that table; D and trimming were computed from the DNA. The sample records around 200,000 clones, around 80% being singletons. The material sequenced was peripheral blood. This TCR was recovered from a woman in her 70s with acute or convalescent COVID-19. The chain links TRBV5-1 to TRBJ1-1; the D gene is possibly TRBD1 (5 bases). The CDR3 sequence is CASSPEAGLDTEAFF. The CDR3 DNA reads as TGCGCCAGCAGCCCCGAGGCAGGGCTGGACACTGAAGCTTTCTTT.